This TCR beta chain comes out of a study of T-cell memory formation after mild COVID-19. Findings and limits, study-wide: CD4+ clones that contracted lay mainly in CM and EM; CD8+ ones lay in EMRA.

In germline, CDR1 is KGHSH, CDR2 LQKENI. J lost 6 bases, V lost 5 bases, and 9 bases had no gene match. The CDR3 runs to 14 residues. TCRdb ran MiXCR on the 5' RACE reads and lists one entry per CDR3 protein. The table includes around 250,000 distinct CDR3 sequences, about 17% detected once. This clonotype was recorded at least ten times. Its antigen is not identified. The source material was PBMCs or a T cell subset sorted from them (not recorded which). The chain joins TRBV18 to TRBJ2-7; 8 positions agree with TRBD1. This receptor was identified in a man younger than 35 who had mild COVID-19 (a few samples of this study predate the infection). Cell type and time point are not known. The CDR3 protein is CASSSNQGAGEQYF. The DNA for the CDR3 is TGTGCCAGCTCATCAAATCAGGGGGCGGGCGAGCAGTACTTC.